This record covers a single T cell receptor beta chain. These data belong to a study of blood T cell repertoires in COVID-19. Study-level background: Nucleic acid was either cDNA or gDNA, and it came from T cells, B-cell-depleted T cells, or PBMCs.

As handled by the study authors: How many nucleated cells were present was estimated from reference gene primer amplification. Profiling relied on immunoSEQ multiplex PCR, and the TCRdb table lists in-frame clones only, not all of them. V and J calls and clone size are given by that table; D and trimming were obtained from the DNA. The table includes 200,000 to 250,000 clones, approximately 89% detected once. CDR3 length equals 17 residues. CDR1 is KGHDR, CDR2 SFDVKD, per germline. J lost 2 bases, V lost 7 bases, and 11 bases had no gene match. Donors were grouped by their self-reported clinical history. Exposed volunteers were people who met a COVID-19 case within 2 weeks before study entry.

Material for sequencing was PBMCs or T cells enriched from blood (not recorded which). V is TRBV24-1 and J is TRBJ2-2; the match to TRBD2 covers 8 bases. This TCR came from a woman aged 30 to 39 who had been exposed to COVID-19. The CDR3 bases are TGTGCCACCAGGACAGGCTATAGCGGGACCAACACCGGGGAGCTGTTTTTT. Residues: CATRTGYSGTNTGELFF.